The 6 T cell receptor beta chains listed next were all sequenced from one sample in a study of cytomegalovirus exposure and HLA in healthy donors. The table came from immunoSEQ multiplex PCR; TCRdb's copy has only in-frame clones and leaves some out. The table records 150,000 to 180,000 clones, 86% of them present only once. The sequenced material came from PBMCs. All receptors derive from a man aged 18 to 35 in good health and CMV-seropositive.

V and J are TRBV23-1 and TRBJ1-3; D may be TRBD1 (6 bases). TRBV23-1 is annotated as an ORF whose role is uncertain. This CDR3 is built from 13 residues. In nucleotides, the CDR3 is TGCGCAGAGGGGGAGAGGAGGAGAAACACCATATATTTT. Encoded protein: CAEGERRRNTIYF.

The chain uses TRBV14 and TRBJ2-5; TRBD2 matches 9 bases. J was trimmed by 4 bases and V by 0 bases; bases with no gene match: 9. The CDR3 has 17 amino acids. The germline V gene has CDR1 SGHDN and CDR2 FVKESK. The CDR3 protein is CASSQDAGVAGAETQYF. In DNA, the CDR3 is TGTGCCAGCAGCCAAGATGCCGGAGTAGCGGGAGCAGAGACCCAGTACTTC.

This chain links TRBV18 with TRBJ1-1; perhaps TRBD1 as D (6 bases). The germline gives CDR1 KGHSH, CDR2 LQKENI. V lost 4 bases, J lost 6 bases, and 9 bases lay in between. This CDR3 is built from 12 residues. The CDR3 region has the DNA TGTGCCAGCTCACAAGGACAGCCTGAAGCTTTCTTT. It specifies CASSQGQPEAFF.

The genes are TRBV7-6 and TRBJ1-1, with D hard to call. V was pared by 7 bases and J by 2 bases, with 14 bases between. The CDR3 has 14 residues. Germline assignment: CDR1 SGHVS and CDR2 FNYEAQ. CDR3 nucleotide sequence: TGTGCCAGCAAACCTCTAGCGGGAAACACTGAAGCTTTCTTT. This sequence encodes CASKPLAGNTEAFF.

The chain joins TRBV18 to TRBJ2-2, with D tentatively TRBD1 (6 bases). Trimming took off 6 bases at V and 6 bases at J, with 14 bases between the two ends. The CDR3 is made up of 14 amino acids. From germline, CDR1 is KGHSH and CDR2 LQKENI. The CDR3 DNA follows: TGTGCCAGCTCGGACAGACCCGGCCCCGGGGAGCTGTTTTTT. Protein sequence: CASSDRPGPGELFF.

The chain combines TRBV7-2 with TRBJ2-3; possibly TRBD1 for D (5 bases). This CDR3 contains 15 residues. The germline V gene encodes CDR1 SGHTA and CDR2 FQGNSA. V lost 5 bases and J 4 bases, leaving 16 bases between the germline ends. The CDR3 reads CASSPPGPRADTQYF. CDR3 DNA sequence: TGTGCCAGCAGCCCACCGGGCCCCAGGGCAGATACGCAGTATTTT.